Below are 27 T cell receptor beta chains sequenced from a single sample in a study of T cell clonality in common variable immunodeficiency. These receptors have no known antigen. Study-wide results and caveats: Fewer deletions and N-nucleotide insertions were reportedly seen in common variable immunodeficiency TCR beta sequences.

Assay used: immunoSEQ multiplex PCR; TCRdb lists only in-frame clones, some missing. The sample yields approximately 1,600 clones, without any singletons. Specimen: peripheral blood mononuclear cells. Source of these receptors: a human donor with common variable immunodeficiency.

In this sample, this clone is medium-sized (0.01 to 0.1%). The CDR3 region is CASSRGQGLWLDEQFF. CDR3 bases read: TGTGCCAGCTCAAGGGGACAGGGTTTGTGGTTGGATGAG. This chain connects TRBV18 to TRBJ2-1, with 9 bases matching TRBD1. Read coverage stops 3 residues before the CDR3 terminus; the germline J gene supplies the remainder. Trimming took 5 bases from V and 8 from J; bases not matched to a gene: 13. This CDR3 has 16 residues. CDR1 and CDR2 (germline): KGHSH, LQKENI.

This clone has just a few counts. The CDR3 goes on 3 residues after the read ends, and that part is filled in from the germline J gene. The rearrangement uses TRBV6-2 or TRBV6-3 and TRBJ2-1; possibly TRBD1 for D (6 bases). The CDR3 sequence is 14 residues long. Trimming removed 2 bases from V and 9 bases from J, with 14 bases in between. Looked up from germline, CDR1 is MNHEY and CDR2 is SVGEGT. This chain's CDR3 is CASSYETGIGEQFF. CDR3 DNA, as far as it was read: TGTGCCAGCAGTTACGAGACAGGTATTGGTGAG.

This clone turned up a few times. The missing CDR3 end, 3 residues past where the read stops, is filled in from the germline J gene. The chain uses TRBV2 and TRBJ2-2; 9 bases are a match to TRBD1. The CDR3 is 18 amino acids. CDR1 is SNHLY, CDR2 FYNNEI, per germline. V gave up 5 bases and J gave up 0 bases; unmatched junction bases: 10. Incomplete CDR3 DNA: TGTGCCAGCAGTCATGACCGGGACAGGGCACCGAACACCGGGGAG. This gives the protein CASSHDRDRAPNTGE. The CDR3 in its entirety is CASSHDRDRAPNTGELFF.

Points on this clone: From the germline J gene comes the end of the CDR3, since the read stops 3 residues before it. The chain recombines TRBV5-6 with TRBJ2-7, with 8 bases aligning to TRBD1. The junction had 8 bases not matched to a gene; V was cut back by 4 bases and J by 2 bases. Germline values: CDR1 SGHDT, CDR2 YYEEEE. This CDR3 is built from 15 residues. The CDR3: CASSRTDRAAYEQYF. CDR3 bases read: TGTGCCAGCAGCCGGACGGACAGGGCCGCCTACGAG.

On this clone itself: The CDR3 end falls 3 residues outside the read, so it is completed with the germline J gene. This chain connects TRBV7-9 to TRBJ2-7; 9 bases fit TRBD1. The CDR3 has 15 residues. Germline CDR1 reads SEHNR; CDR2 reads FQNEAQ (reference sequence). V trimming: 1 base; J trimming: 3 bases; junction bases outside the gene matches: 4. CDR3: CASSLGDRAIYEQYF. The part of the CDR3 DNA that was read is TGTGCCAGCAGCTTAGGGGACAGGGCTATCTACGAG. The complete variable domain, with remaining parts taken from reference TRBV7-9 and TRBJ2-7, reads DTGVSQNPRHKITKRGQNVTFRCDPISEHNRLYWYRQTLGQGPEFLTYFQNEAQLEKSRLLSDRFSAERPKGSFSTLEIQRTEQGDSAMYLCASSLGDRAIYEQYFGPGTRLTVT.

This clone appeared a few times. The missing CDR3 end, 3 residues past where the read stops, is filled in from the germline J gene. The chain carries TRBV2 and TRBJ2-5; 9 bases line up with TRBD2. CDR1 and CDR2 from the germline V gene are SNHLY and FYNNEI. The CDR3 totals 14 residues. The trim removed 6 bases at V and 5 bases at J, leaving 7 bases unmatched. The DNA read from the CDR3 is TGTGCCAGCAGCCCGGGACTAGCCGGGGAGACC. It specifies CASSPGLAGET. The CDR3 reads in full as CASSPGLAGETQYF. Full variable domain (remainder filled in from reference TRBV2 and TRBJ2-5): EPEVTQTPSHQVTQMGQEVILRCVPISNHLYFYWYRQILGQKVEFLVSFYNNEISEKSEIFDDQFSVERPDGSNFTLKIRSTKLEDSAMYFCASSPGLAGETQYFGPGTRLLVL.

By share of the sample, this clone is medium-sized. The read finishes 3 residues shy of the CDR3 end, and the germline J gene is used to complete it. The chain links TRBV5-6 to TRBJ2-7, with 8 bases fitting TRBD2. The CDR3 runs to 14 residues. Germline loops: CDR1 SGHDT, CDR2 YYEEEE. The V gene end was trimmed by 1 base and the J gene end by 6 bases; junction bases not matched to a gene: 6. The CDR3 region is CASSLREGLPEQYF. Partial CDR3 DNA: TGTGCCAGCAGCTTGCGGGAGGGGCTGCCCGAG.

As regards this clone: Coverage ceases 3 residues before the CDR3 finishes, and the germline J gene fills in the end. J is TRBJ2-7 and V is TRBV7-9; TRBD1 agrees at 12 bases. The germline CDR1 and CDR2 sequences are SEHNR and FQNEAQ (reference sequence). The junction had 4 bases not matched to a gene; V was cut back by 4 bases and J by 3 bases. CDR3 length: 15 residues. The part of the CDR3 DNA that was read is TGTGCCAGCAGCTACGGGACAGGGGGCTTCTACGAG. This encodes CASSYGTGGFYE. In full, the CDR3 is CASSYGTGGFYEQYF. The complete variable domain, with remaining parts taken from reference TRBV7-9 and TRBJ2-7, reads DTGVSQNPRHKITKRGQNVTFRCDPISEHNRLYWYRQTLGQGPEFLTYFQNEAQLEKSRLLSDRFSAERPKGSFSTLEIQRTEQGDSAMYLCASSYGTGGFYEQYFGPGTRLTVT.

By proportion, this clone is medium-sized. The CDR3 end lies 3 residues beyond the end of the read and is filled in from the germline J gene. V gene TRBV7-2 combines with J gene TRBJ2-7; D might be TRBD2 (6 bases). Trimming cost V 4 bases and J 5 bases, with 18 bases left between them. The CDR3 has 15 residues. CDR1 and CDR2 (germline): SGHTA, FQGNSA. Incomplete CDR3 DNA: TGTGCCAGCAGCTCACTCGGGACTGGACAACACGAG. This codes for CASSSLGTGQHE. The full CDR3 protein reads CASSSLGTGQHEQYF. Drawing the rest from reference TRBV7-2 and TRBJ2-7, the complete variable domain is GAGVSQSPSNKVTEKGKDVELRCDPISGHTALYWYRQSLGQGLEFLIYFQGNSAPDKSGLPSDRFSAERTGGSVSTLTIQRTQQEDSAVYLCASSSLGTGQHEQYFGPGTRLTVT.

In its sample, this clone was seen a few times. Coverage ceases 3 residues before the CDR3 finishes, and the germline J gene fills in the end. This chain connects TRBV7-6 to TRBJ2-1, with D perhaps matching TRBD1 (6 bases). The germline gives CDR1 SGHVS, CDR2 FNYEAQ. The CDR3 consists of 14 residues. The germline V and J ends were trimmed by 5 bases and 4 bases, with 12 bases remaining between them. The part of the CDR3 DNA that was read is TGTGCCAGCAGCGCCCGGGACATTTACAATGAG. It yields the protein CASSARDIYNE. The whole CDR3 reads CASSARDIYNEQFF.

This clone is judged medium-sized (0.01 to 0.1%). The read falls 3 residues short of the CDR3 end, and the missing part is taken from the germline J gene. The rearrangement links TRBV4-1 to TRBJ1-6, with D unclear. Per germline, CDR1 MGHRA and CDR2 YSYEKL. With 0 bases removed from V and 0 bases from J, the gap between germline ends came to 6 bases. The CDR3 is 16 amino acids. CDR3 region: CASSQDLSSYNSPLHF. Incomplete CDR3 DNA: TGCGCCAGCAGCCAAGATCTAAGCTCCTATAATTCACCC.

By share, this clone ranks as medium-sized. The CDR3 is cut off 3 residues early in the read; its end comes from the germline J gene. The chain employs TRBV2 and TRBJ1-2, with TRBD1 identical over 7 bases. Trimming took 4 bases from V and 4 from J; bases not matched to a gene: 6. CDR3 length: 14 residues. Per germline, CDR1 SNHLY and CDR2 FYNNEI. The part of the CDR3 DNA that was read is TGTGCCAGCAGTGTTGAGGGACAGAGCTATGGC. Translation gives CASSVEGQSYG. The CDR3 reads in full as CASSVEGQSYGYTF.

This clone is medium-sized in the sample. The sequence runs out 3 residues before the end of the CDR3; the remainder is reconstructed from the germline J gene. The chain joins TRBV28 to TRBJ1-1, with 7 bases that match TRBD1. Germline CDR1 reads MDHEN; CDR2 reads SYDVKM. The CDR3 consists of 13 residues. The sequenced part of the CDR3 DNA is TGTGCCAGCAGTTTTTTACGACAGGGCGAA. It specifies CASSFLRQGE. The complete CDR3 protein is CASSFLRQGEAFF.

This clone is categorized as medium-sized. The read ends 3 residues shy of where the CDR3 ends; the end is completed using the germline J gene. V usage is TRBV5-1 and J usage is TRBJ1-3, with 9 bases identical to TRBD1. Germline V gives CDR1 SGHRS, CDR2 YFSETQ. V shed 1 base, J shed 3 bases, and the junction held 2 bases outside the gene matches. CDR3 length: 15 residues. The CDR3 here is CASSLTGGGGNTIYF. The part of the CDR3 DNA that was read is TGCGCCAGCAGCTTGACAGGGGGCGGTGGAAACACC.

This clone is termed medium-sized. The read is 3 residues too short to cover the CDR3 end, so that end is filled in from the germline J gene. This chain uses TRBV30 with TRBJ1-4, with TRBD1 identical over 10 bases. In germline, CDR1 is GTSNPN, CDR2 SVGIG (reference sequence). Unmatched junction bases numbered 13, after V lost 5 bases and J lost 10 bases. There are 15 residues in the CDR3. CDR3 bases read: TGTGCCTGGTCCACCCCCGGGACAGGGGCTGGAAAA. This gives the protein CAWSTPGTGAGK. The full CDR3 protein reads CAWSTPGTGAGKLFF.

This clone rates as medium-sized. The read terminates 3 residues before the CDR3 end, so the remaining end is supplied by the germline J gene. This rearrangement joins TRBV19 to TRBJ1-5; D remains ambiguous. The CDR3 runs to 15 residues. V gave up 3 bases and J gave up 3 bases, with 12 bases separating them. The germline V gene has CDR1 LNHDA and CDR2 SQIVND (reference sequence). Incomplete CDR3 DNA: TGTGCCAGTAGTATCGAAAGGGTATACAATCAGCCC. Its protein is CASSIERVYNQP. The CDR3, in full, reads CASSIERVYNQPQHF.

This clone counts as large. The read ends 3 residues shy of where the CDR3 ends; the end is completed using the germline J gene. J is TRBJ2-2 and V is TRBV7-9; 8 bases fit TRBD2. CDR3 length: 15 amino acids. CDR1 is SEHNR and CDR2 is FQNEAQ in the germline V gene (reference sequence). V lost 5 bases, J lost 1 base, and 3 bases stayed unmatched. The CDR3 DNA, read in part, is TGTGCCAGCAGCCAGACTAGCGAGAACACCGGGGAG. Its translation: CASSQTSENTGE. The entire CDR3 sequence reads CASSQTSENTGELFF.

This clone rates as large. The sequenced fragment ends 3 residues before the CDR3 boundary, so the rest is inferred from the germline J gene. This sequence joins TRBV19 and TRBJ2-1; D possibly corresponds to TRBD1 (8 bases). Trimming removed 6 bases from V and 4 bases from J, with 13 bases in between. The CDR3 covers 14 residues. CDR1 LNHDA and CDR2 SQIVND come from the germline V gene (reference sequence). The DNA read from the CDR3 is TGTGCCAGTAGGGAACAGGGGGGGTACAATGAG. Its protein product is CASREQGGYNE. The CDR3 as a whole reads CASREQGGYNEQFF.

By share, this clone ranks as large. The read ends 3 residues shy of where the CDR3 ends; the end is completed using the germline J gene. The V and J genes are TRBV5-1 and TRBJ1-1, with 7 positions matching TRBD1. Germline V CDR1 and CDR2: SGHRS, YFSETQ. The CDR3 sequence is 16 residues long. V shed 6 bases and J 5 bases; nucleotides not matched to a gene: 16. Incomplete CDR3 DNA: TGCGCCAGCACCCTGCGGAGGGGGCGATCGGGTACTGAA. Its translation is CASTLRRGRSGTE. The whole CDR3 protein reads CASTLRRGRSGTEAFF.

Details on this clone: The sequenced fragment ends 3 residues before the CDR3 boundary, so the rest is inferred from the germline J gene. This chain uses TRBV19 with TRBJ1-1; unclear D gene. Germline CDR1 LNHDA, CDR2 SQIVND (reference sequence). The V gene lost 6 bases and the J gene lost 2 bases, with 10 bases spanning the gap. The CDR3 contains 13 residues. Incomplete CDR3 DNA: TGTGCCAGTAGGATACAAAAAAACACTGAA. The encoded protein is CASRIQKNTE. The entire CDR3 protein reads CASRIQKNTEAFF.

Judged by abundance, this clone is medium-sized (0.01 to 0.1%). The read terminates 3 residues before the CDR3 end, so the remaining end is supplied by the germline J gene. The gene calls are TRBV29-1 and TRBJ1-2, with 8 bases that match TRBD1. This CDR3 comprises 14 residues. V gave up 7 bases and J gave up 5 bases; unmatched junction bases: 12. Germline V gene data show CDR1 as SQVTM and CDR2 as ANQGSEA. CDR3 residues: CSAQSGGSIYGYTF. The sequenced part of the CDR3 DNA is TGCAGCGCCCAATCAGGGGGCAGTATATATGGC.

In its sample, this clone ranks as medium-sized. CDR3 loop: CASQRGTSGRGSNQPQHF. CDR3 bases read: TGTGCCAGCCAGCGGGGGACCTCTGGAAGAGGTAGCAATCAGCCC. This sequence joins TRBV19 and TRBJ1-5; D may be TRBD1 (5 bases). The read ends 3 residues before the CDR3 terminus; that terminus is restored from the germline J gene. Germline V gene lookup returns CDR1 LNHDA and CDR2 SQIVND (reference sequence). There are 18 residues in the CDR3. Trimming removed 9 bases from V and 0 bases from J, with 24 bases in between. Based on the CDR3 plus reference TRBV19 and TRBJ1-5, the full variable domain is DGGITQSPKYLFRKEGQNVTLSCEQNLNHDAMYWYRQDPGQGLRLIYYSQIVNDFQKGDIAEGYSVSREKKESFPLTVTSAQKNPTAFYLCASQRGTSGRGSNQPQHFGDGTRLSIL.

This clone is classed as large. Read data end 3 residues before the CDR3 end; the end is taken from the germline J gene. The chain has TRBV10-3 and TRBJ1-3; D not certain. Per germline, CDR1 ENHRY and CDR2 SYGVKD. The CDR3 extends over 13 amino acids. The V end lost 11 bases, the J end lost 0 bases, and 11 bases lay between the germline ends. CDR3 loop: CAVKKGSGNTIYF. The part of the CDR3 DNA that was read is TGTGCCGTAAAGAAAGGCTCTGGAAACACC.

This clone rates as medium-sized (0.01 to 0.1%). Read sequence stops 3 residues before the CDR3 end, and the germline J gene provides the missing end. The V and J genes are TRBV11-2 and TRBJ1-6; D is unclear. CDR3 length: 14 residues. Germline CDR1 is SGHAT and CDR2 is FQNNGV. V was pared by 4 bases and J by 7 bases, with 11 bases between. Here the CDR3 reads CASSSGLRNSPLHF. CDR3 DNA (partial): TGTGCCAGCAGCTCGGGTCTTCGAAATTCACCC.

Sample share makes this clone medium-sized. The read terminates 3 residues ahead of where the CDR3 ends, so the germline J gene completes it. The J gene is TRBJ1-2, the V gene TRBV5-1, with D tentatively TRBD1 (6 bases). The V gene's germline CDR1 is SGHRS and CDR2 YFSETQ. This CDR3 comprises 13 residues. V lost 4 bases, J lost 6 bases, and 13 bases lay in between. The CDR3 is CASSLINRDGYTF. The covered CDR3 bases are TGCGCCAGCAGCCTAATTAACAGGGATGGC.

This clone rates as medium-sized (0.01 to 0.1%). The CDR3 end lies 3 residues beyond the end of the read and is filled in from the germline J gene. The chain employs TRBV18 and TRBJ1-1; 9 nucleotides align to TRBD1. The CDR3 has 15 amino acids. From germline, CDR1 is KGHSH and CDR2 LQKENI. V dropped 5 bases and J dropped 0; count of bases not matched to a gene: 4. The CDR3 sequence is CASSSRTGVNTEAFF. The sequenced CDR3 bases are TGTGCCAGCTCATCCAGGACAGGGGTGAACACTGAA. Filled out from reference TRBV18 and TRBJ1-1, the complete variable domain reads NAGVMQNPRHLVRRRGQEARLRCSPMKGHSHVYWYRQLPEEGLKFMVYLQKENIIDESGMPKERFSAEFPKEGPSILRIQQVVRGDSAAYFCASSSRTGVNTEAFFGQGTRLTVV.

This clone was recorded a few times. The sequence runs out 3 residues before the end of the CDR3; the remainder is reconstructed from the germline J gene. The chain combines TRBV30 with TRBJ2-3, with TRBD2 matching 13 bases. J gave up 1 base and V 3 bases, and 1 base lay outside the gene matches. Germline CDR1 is GTSNPN and CDR2 is SVGIG (reference sequence). The CDR3 is 15 residues long. The DNA read from the CDR3 is TGTGCCTGGAGAGGGACTAGCGGGGGCACAGATACG. Its translation is CAWRGTSGGTDT. The whole CDR3 protein reads CAWRGTSGGTDTQYF.